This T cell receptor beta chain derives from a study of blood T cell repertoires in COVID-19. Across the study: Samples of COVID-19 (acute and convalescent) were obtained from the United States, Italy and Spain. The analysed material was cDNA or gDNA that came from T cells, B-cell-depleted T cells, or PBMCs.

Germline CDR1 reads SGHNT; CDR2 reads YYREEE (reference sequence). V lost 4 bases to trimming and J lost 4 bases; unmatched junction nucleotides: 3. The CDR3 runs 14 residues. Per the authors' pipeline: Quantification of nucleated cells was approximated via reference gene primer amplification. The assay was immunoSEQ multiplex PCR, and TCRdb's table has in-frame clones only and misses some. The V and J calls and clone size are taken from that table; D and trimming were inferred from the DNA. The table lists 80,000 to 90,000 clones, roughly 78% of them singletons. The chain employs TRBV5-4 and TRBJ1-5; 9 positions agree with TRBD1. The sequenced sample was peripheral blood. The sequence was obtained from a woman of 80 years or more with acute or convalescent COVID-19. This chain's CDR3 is CASSLDRGNQPQHF. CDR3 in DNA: TGTGCCAGCAGCCTGGACAGGGGAAATCAGCCCCAGCATTTT.